This TCR beta chain was found in a study of shared clonotypes between healthy human individuals. Deletions cut 6 bases from V and 5 bases from J, with 19 bases between. Germline V CDR1 and CDR2: SNHLY, FYNNEI. CDR3 length: 15 amino acids. Profiled with immunoSEQ multiplex PCR; TCRdb holds only in-frame clones, not every one. In the table there are more than 850,000 clones, 75% to 80% of which are singletons. Sample: memory CD4+ T cells from PBMCs. Sample subset: CD45RA-negative fraction. V usage is TRBV2 and J usage is TRBJ2-5; D is perhaps TRBD2 (7 bases). The sequence was collected from a man aged 18 to 35 in good health. Some clones in this sample may be carry-over from other donors' samples. CDR3 nucleotide sequence: TGTGCCAGCAGATTCACAGGGAGGGGAACGGAGACCCAGTACTTC. Translated: CASRFTGRGTETQYF.